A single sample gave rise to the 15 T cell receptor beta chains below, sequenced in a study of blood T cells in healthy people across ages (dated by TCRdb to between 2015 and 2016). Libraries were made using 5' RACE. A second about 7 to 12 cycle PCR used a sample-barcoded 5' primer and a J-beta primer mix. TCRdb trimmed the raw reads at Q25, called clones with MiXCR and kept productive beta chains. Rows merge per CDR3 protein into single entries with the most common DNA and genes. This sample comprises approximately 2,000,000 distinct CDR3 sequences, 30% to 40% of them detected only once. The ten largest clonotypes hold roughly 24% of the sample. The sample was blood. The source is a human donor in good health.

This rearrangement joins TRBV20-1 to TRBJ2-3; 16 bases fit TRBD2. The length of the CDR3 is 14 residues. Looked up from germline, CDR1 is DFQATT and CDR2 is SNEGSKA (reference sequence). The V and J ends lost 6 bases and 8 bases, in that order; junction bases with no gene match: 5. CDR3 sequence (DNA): TGCAGTGCCCCCGGGACTAGCGGGGGGGGTACGCAGTATTTT. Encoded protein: CSAPGTSGGGTQYF.

This CDR3 reads CASSSRDSGYEQYF. DNA for the CDR3: TGTGCCAGCAGCTCGAGGGACTCAGGGTACGAGCAGTACTTC. The gene calls are TRBV7-6 and TRBJ2-7; D is possibly TRBD2 (6 bases). There are 14 residues in the CDR3. Trimming cost V 4 bases and J 4 bases, with 14 bases left between them. Per germline, CDR1 SGHVS and CDR2 FNYEAQ.

CDR3 sequence (DNA): TGCAGTGCTAGTAGCCGGGTGGCGGAAATCGGGCAGTACTTC. Protein: CSASSRVAEIGQYF. The chain couples TRBV20-1 to TRBJ2-7; D uncertain. CDR1 DFQATT and CDR2 SNEGSKA come from the germline V gene (reference sequence). The CDR3 covers 14 residues. V lost 3 bases, J lost 9 bases, and 21 bases lay in between.

CDR3 DNA sequence: TGTGCCAGCAGCACGGACGGGACCTACGAGCAGTACTTC. Its translation: CASSTDGTYEQYF. This sequence joins TRBV11-1 and TRBJ2-7; weak D call: TRBD2 (5 bases). Trimming left V 5 bases short and J 2 bases short, with 10 bases between. CDR1 SGHAT and CDR2 FQDESV come from the germline V gene (reference sequence). The CDR3 covers 13 residues. The entire variable domain, with the rest obtained from reference TRBV11-1 and TRBJ2-7, is as follows: EAEVAQSPRYKITEKSQAVAFWCDPISGHATLYWYRQILGQGPELLVQFQDESVVDDSQLPKDRFSAERLKGVDSTLKIQPAELGDSAMYLCASSTDGTYEQYFGPGTRLTVT.

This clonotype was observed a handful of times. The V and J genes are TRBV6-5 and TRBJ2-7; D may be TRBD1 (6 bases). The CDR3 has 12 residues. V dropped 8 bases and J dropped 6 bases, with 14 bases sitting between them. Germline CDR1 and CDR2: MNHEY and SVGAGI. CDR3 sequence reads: CASRDIVSEQYF. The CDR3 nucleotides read TGTGCCAGCCGGGACATCGTCTCCGAGCAGTACTTC.

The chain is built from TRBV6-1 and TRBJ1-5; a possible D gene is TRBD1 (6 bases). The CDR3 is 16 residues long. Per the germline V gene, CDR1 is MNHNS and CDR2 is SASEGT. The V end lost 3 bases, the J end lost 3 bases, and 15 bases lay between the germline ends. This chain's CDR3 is CASSDQGPWDNQPQHF. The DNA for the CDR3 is TGTGCCAGCAGTGATCAGGGGCCTTGGGACAATCAGCCCCAGCATTTT.

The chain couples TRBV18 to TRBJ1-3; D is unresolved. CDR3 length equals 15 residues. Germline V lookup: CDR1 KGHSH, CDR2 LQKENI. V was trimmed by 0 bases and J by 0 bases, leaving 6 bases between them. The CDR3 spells CASSPPSLSGNTIYF. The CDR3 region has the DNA TGTGCCAGCTCACCACCGAGTCTCTCTGGAAACACCATATATTTT.

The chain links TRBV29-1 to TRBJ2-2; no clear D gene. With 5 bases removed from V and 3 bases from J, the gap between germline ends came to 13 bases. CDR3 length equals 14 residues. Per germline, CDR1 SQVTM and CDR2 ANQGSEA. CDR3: CSVSLLGYTGELFF. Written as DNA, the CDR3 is TGCAGCGTTTCCCTTTTGGGATACACCGGGGAGCTGTTTTTT.

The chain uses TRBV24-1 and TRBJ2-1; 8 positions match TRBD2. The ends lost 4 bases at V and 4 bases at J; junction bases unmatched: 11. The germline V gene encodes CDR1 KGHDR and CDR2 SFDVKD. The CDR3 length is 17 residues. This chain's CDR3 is CATSDPPGGGPYNEQFF. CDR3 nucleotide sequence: TGTGCCACCAGTGACCCGCCGGGCGGGGGGCCTTACAATGAGCAGTTCTTC.

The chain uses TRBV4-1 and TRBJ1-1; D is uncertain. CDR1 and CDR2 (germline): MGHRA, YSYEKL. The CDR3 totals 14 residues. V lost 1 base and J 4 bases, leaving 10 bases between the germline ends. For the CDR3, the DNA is TGCGCCAGCAGCCAAGTGGGCGAGAGCACTGAAGCTTTCTTT. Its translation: CASSQVGESTEAFF.

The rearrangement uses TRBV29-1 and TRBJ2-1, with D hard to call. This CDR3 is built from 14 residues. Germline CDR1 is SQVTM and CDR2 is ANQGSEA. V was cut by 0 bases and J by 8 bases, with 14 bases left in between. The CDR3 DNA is TGCAGCGTTGAAGAAGGGAACTCCCAGGATGAGCAGTTCTTC. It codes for CSVEEGNSQDEQFF.

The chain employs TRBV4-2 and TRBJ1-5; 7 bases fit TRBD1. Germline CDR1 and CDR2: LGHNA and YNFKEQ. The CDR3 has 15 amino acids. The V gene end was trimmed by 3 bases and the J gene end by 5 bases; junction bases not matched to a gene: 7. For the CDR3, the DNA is TGTGCCAGCAGCCAGCGACAGGGATCGGATCAGCCCCAGCATTTT. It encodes CASSQRQGSDQPQHF.

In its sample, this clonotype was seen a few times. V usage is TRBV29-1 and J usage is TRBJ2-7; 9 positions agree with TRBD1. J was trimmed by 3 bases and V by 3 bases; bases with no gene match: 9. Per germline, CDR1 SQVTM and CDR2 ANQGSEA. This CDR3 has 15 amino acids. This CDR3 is CSVDLQTGGIYEQYF. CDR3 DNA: TGCAGCGTTGACCTTCAGACAGGGGGTATCTACGAGCAGTACTTC.

CDR3 in DNA: TGTGCCAGCAAGGACCCGGATGGCGGGGCGCAGTACTTC. As protein: CASKDPDGGAQYF. The chain employs TRBV28 and TRBJ2-7; TRBD2 might be the D (6 bases). Germline CDR1 MDHEN, CDR2 SYDVKM. There are 13 residues in the CDR3. V was pared by 7 bases and J by 9 bases, with 19 bases between.

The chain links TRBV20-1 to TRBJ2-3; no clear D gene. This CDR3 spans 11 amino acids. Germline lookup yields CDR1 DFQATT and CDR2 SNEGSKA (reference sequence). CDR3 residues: CSYLLEDTQYF. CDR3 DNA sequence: TGCTCATATCTACTGGAGGATACGCAGTATTTT.